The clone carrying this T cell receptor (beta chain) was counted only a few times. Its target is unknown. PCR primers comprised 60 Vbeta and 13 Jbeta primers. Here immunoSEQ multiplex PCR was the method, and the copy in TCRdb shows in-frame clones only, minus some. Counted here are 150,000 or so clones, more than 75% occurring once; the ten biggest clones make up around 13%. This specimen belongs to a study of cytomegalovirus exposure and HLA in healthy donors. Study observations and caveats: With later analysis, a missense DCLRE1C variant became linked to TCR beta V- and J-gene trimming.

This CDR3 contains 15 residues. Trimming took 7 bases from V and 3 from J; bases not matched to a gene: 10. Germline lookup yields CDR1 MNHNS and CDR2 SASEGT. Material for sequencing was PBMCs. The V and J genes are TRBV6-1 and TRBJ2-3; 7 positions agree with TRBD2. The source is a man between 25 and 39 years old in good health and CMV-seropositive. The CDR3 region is CASKHNMGGTDTQYF. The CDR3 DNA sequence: TGTGCCAGCAAACATAATATGGGGGGGACAGATACGCAGTATTTT.